This TCR beta chain was recorded in a study of shared clonotypes between healthy human individuals (dated by TCRdb to the early 2020s). Background on the whole study: The cohort comprised a couple of women and three men aged 18 to 49 years. Leukapheresis yielded between about 0.9 and 9 billion PBMCs per donor. To estimate repertoire size and how much clonotypes are shared between individuals, the study performed deep sequencing of blood TCR repertoires from roughly five healthy adults. Different laboratories and diverse techniques were used to prepare libraries and sequence TCR repertoires, to increase sequencing depth and limit assay-specific biases. General study outcomes and caveats: Because the study included only a small number of donors, the genetic and exposure-history diversity represented was limited. Sampling was limited to blood, and TCR repertoires in tissue likely differ from TCR repertoires in blood. Pairwise subsampling led to the expectation that sequencing depth would affect the degree of clonotype sharing among donors.

TCR CDR3 regions were amplified from genomic DNA by multiplex PCR using the deep immunoSEQ assay. Genomic DNA extracted from each cell subset was distributed evenly over all wells of several immunoSEQ 96-well plates, and each plate served as one replicate. Each replicate PCR for unsorted PBMC received about 0.3 ug genomic DNA, equal to 30,000 or so T cell genomes. Genomic DNA from unsorted PBMC was sequenced over ten immunoSEQ deep assay plates. Purified libraries were quantified with a Qubit 3.0 fluorometer, sized on a Bioanalyzer 2100, and re-quantified with the KAPA Library Quantification kit. Every immunoSEQ 96-well plate was sequenced on a separate single-read 150-cycle Illumina NextSeq 550 flow cell. On the study's bioinformatics: Because the immunoSEQ output held only junctional sequences and lacked quality scores, the filtering could not match the filtering applied to full-length reads. To assign V/J genes and CDR3, sequences were annotated using PyIR, a Python wrapper for IgBLAST v1.9, with IMGT germline references. Reads were removed for weak V/J assignments (E-value above 1e-6), missing CDR3, stop codons, out-of-frame junctions, or ambiguous translated residues. V3J clonotypes were defined as sequences sharing the same inferred V gene, J gene, and CDR3 amino acid sequence. Percentage overlap between repertoires was calculated by dividing the number of shared unique clonotypes by the size of the smaller repertoire. Repertoire richness was assessed with RTK rarefaction, the Chao1 estimator, and Recon v2.1 estimates of unobserved clonotypes. TCRdb re-hosts the immuneACCESS table, in-frame sequences only. Its copies lack some clones; in the studies checked, an unresolved V gene accounts for under half of them, and the cause for the rest is not known. The V and J calls and clone size are taken from that table; D and trimming were inferred from the DNA. The table for this sample lists about half a million clones; 81% of them were counted only once. 12% of the sample belongs to the ten largest clones.

On this clone itself: What antigen it recognizes has not been identified. No clone much larger than this one lies a single base away; base qualities are absent.

Donors were healthy HIV-negative adults with no recently reported acute infections or vaccinations. Only Caucasian adults living in Nashville, Tennessee, USA were represented among the donors. For unsorted samples, some 100 million PBMCs were counted, and genomic DNA was extracted using the QIAamp DNA Blood Mini kit. Blood was obtained by leukapheresis, after which PBMCs were separated by Ficoll-Histopaque density gradient centrifugation and cryopreserved in liquid nitrogen vapor phase. Sequenced: PBMCs. The TCR originated in a woman between 40 and 55 years old in good health. Some clones in this sample may be carry-over from other donors' samples.

The DNA sequence is as follows: TGCAGCGTTGAACGCAGGCAGAACACTGAAGCTTTCTTT. Its product reads: CSVERRQNTEAFF. The rearranged segments are TRBV29-1 and TRBJ1-1; the D gene cannot be resolved reliably. From the germline V gene, CDR1 is SQVTM and CDR2 is ANQGSEA. The CDR3 runs 13 amino acids, cysteine and phenylalanine included. The only DNA kept is the CDR3, 39 bases in frame from the first base. The V and J ends are trimmed by 2 bases and 1 base, leaving 8 bases between them.